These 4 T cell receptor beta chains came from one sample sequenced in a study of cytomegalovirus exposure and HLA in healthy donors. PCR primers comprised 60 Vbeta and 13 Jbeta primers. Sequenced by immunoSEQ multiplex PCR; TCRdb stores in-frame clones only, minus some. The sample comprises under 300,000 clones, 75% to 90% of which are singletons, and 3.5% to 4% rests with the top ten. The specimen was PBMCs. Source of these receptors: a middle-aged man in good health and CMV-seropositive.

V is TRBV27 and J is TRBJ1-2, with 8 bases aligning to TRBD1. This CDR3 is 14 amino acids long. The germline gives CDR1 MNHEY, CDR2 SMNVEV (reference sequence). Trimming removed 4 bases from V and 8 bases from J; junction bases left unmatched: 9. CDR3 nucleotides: TGTGCCAGCAGTTCCCAAAGACAGGGGTACGGCTACACCTTC. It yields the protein CASSSQRQGYGYTF.

CDR3 sequence (DNA): TGTGCCAGCAGCCTAGCGGGAGAAACCTACGAGCAGTACTTC. It yields the protein CASSLAGETYEQYF. The chain employs TRBV27 and TRBJ2-7, with 10 bases lining up with TRBD2. Per germline, CDR1 MNHEY and CDR2 SMNVEV (reference sequence). Trimming took 6 bases from V and 2 from J; bases not matched to a gene: 4. The CDR3 runs to 14 residues.

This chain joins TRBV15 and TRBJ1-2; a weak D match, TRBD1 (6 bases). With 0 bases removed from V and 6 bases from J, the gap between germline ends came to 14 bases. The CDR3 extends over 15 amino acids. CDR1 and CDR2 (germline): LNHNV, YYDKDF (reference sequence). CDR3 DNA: TGTGCCACCAGCAGAGATGTCGGGGGGCATGATGGCTACACCTTC. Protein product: CATSRDVGGHDGYTF. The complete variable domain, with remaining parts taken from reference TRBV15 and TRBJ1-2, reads DAMVIQNPRYQVTQFGKPVTLSCSQTLNHNVMYWYQQKSSQAPKLLFHYYDKDFNNEADTPDNFQSRRPNTSFCFLDIRSPGLGDTAMYLCATSRDVGGHDGYTFGSGTRLTVV.

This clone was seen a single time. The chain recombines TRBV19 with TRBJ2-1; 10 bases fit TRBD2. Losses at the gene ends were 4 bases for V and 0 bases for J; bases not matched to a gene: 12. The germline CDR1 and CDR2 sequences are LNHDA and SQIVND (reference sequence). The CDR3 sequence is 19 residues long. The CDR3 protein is CASSTLRLAGGSSYNEQFF. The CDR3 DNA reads TGTGCCAGTAGTACTCTCCGACTAGCGGGCGGGAGCTCCTACAATGAGCAGTTCTTC.